A selection of T cell receptor beta chains follows, all from one sample in a study of blood T cells in healthy people across ages. TCRdb reprocessed the 5' RACE reads via MiXCR and lists one record per CDR3 protein. The data contain 1.5 million to 2 million distinct CDR3 sequences, less than 50% of them singletons. Sequenced sample: blood. The receptors derive from a woman aged 40 to 50 in good health. Both conserved end residues are part of each CDR3. The D gene is left open where the match is weak. Expanded clones are given a class, and other clones once, few, many or no size at all.

abundance: few
d_gene: TRBD2
v_gene: TRBV5-1
j_gene: TRBJ2-7
CDR3aa: CASSGGLAAYEQYF
CDR3nt: TGCGCCAGCAGCGGGGGACTAGCGGCCTACGAGCAGTACTTC

abundance: few
d_gene: TRBD2
v_gene: TRBV6-5
j_gene: TRBJ2-1
CDR3aa: CASSYLSGGAREQFF
CDR3nt: TGTGCCAGCAGTTACTTATCCGGGGGGGCTCGAGAGCAGTTCTTC

abundance: few
d_gene: NA
v_gene: TRBV4-2
j_gene: TRBJ1-2
CDR3aa: CASSQDKAYGYTF
CDR3nt: TGTGCCAGCAGCCAAGATAAAGCCTATGGCTACACCTTC

abundance: few
d_gene: TRBD2
v_gene: TRBV28
j_gene: TRBJ2-3
CDR3aa: CASSSPSGGGDTQYF
CDR3nt: TGTGCCAGCAGTTCCCCTAGCGGGGGGGGAGATACGCAGTATTTT

abundance: NA
d_gene: NA
v_gene: TRBV10-3
j_gene: TRBJ1-2
CDR3aa: CAIRERAGTYGYTF
CDR3nt: TGTGCCATCAGGGAGCGAGCGGGTACCTATGGCTACACCTTC

abundance: NA
d_gene: NA
v_gene: TRBV5-1
j_gene: TRBJ1-2
CDR3aa: CASSAGTGEYGYTF
CDR3nt: TGCGCCAGCAGCGCGGGGACTGGTGAATATGGCTACACCTTC

abundance: NA
d_gene: NA
v_gene: TRBV20-1
j_gene: TRBJ2-6
CDR3aa: CGARGPGSGANVLTF
CDR3nt: TGCGGTGCTAGAGGCCCCGGGTCTGGGGCCAACGTCCTGACTTTC

abundance: few
d_gene: TRBD1
v_gene: TRBV20-1
j_gene: TRBJ2-4
CDR3aa: CSARAGPPGQGTPYHIQYF
CDR3nt: TGCAGTGCTAGAGCAGGTCCCCCAGGACAGGGGACCCCCTACCACATTCAGTACTTC

abundance: NA
d_gene: TRBD1
v_gene: TRBV7-2
j_gene: TRBJ1-5
CDR3aa: CASSLHGQGNHQPQHF
CDR3nt: TGTGCCAGCAGCTTACACGGACAGGGTAACCATCAGCCCCAGCATTTT

abundance: NA
d_gene: NA
v_gene: TRBV4-2
j_gene: TRBJ2-3
CDR3aa: CASSQDGAGASITDTQYF
CDR3nt: TGTGCCAGCAGCCAAGATGGGGCGGGGGCCTCTATCACAGATACGCAGTATTTT

abundance: NA
d_gene: TRBD1
v_gene: TRBV28
j_gene: TRBJ2-1
CDR3aa: CASSWDRGQVRSYNEQFF
CDR3nt: TGTGCCAGCAGTTGGGACAGGGGGCAAGTTCGCTCCTACAATGAGCAGTTCTTC

abundance: few
d_gene: NA
v_gene: TRBV20-1
j_gene: TRBJ2-4
CDR3aa: CSAGTQGLAKNIQYF
CDR3nt: TGCAGTGCGGGGACACAGGGCTTAGCCAAAAACATTCAGTACTTC

abundance: once
d_gene: NA
v_gene: TRBV5-1
j_gene: TRBJ2-3
CDR3aa: CASSLDRTPGTDTQYF
CDR3nt: TGCGCCAGCAGCTTGGACAGAACCCCGGGGACAGATACGCAGTATTTT

abundance: NA
d_gene: TRBD2
v_gene: TRBV7-2
j_gene: TRBJ2-2
CDR3aa: CASSSQPGGARTGELFF
CDR3nt: TGTGCCAGCAGCAGCCAGCCGGGGGGGGCTCGGACCGGGGAGCTGTTTTTT

abundance: NA
d_gene: NA
v_gene: TRBV20-1
j_gene: TRBJ1-2
CDR3aa: CSAREGRGLYGYTF
CDR3nt: TGCAGTGCTAGAGAAGGACGGGGCCTCTATGGCTACACCTTC

abundance: few
d_gene: TRBD1
v_gene: TRBV24-1
j_gene: TRBJ1-2
CDR3aa: CATRSDRADGYTF
CDR3nt: TGTGCCACCAGATCGGACAGGGCCGACGGCTACACCTTC

abundance: NA
d_gene: NA
v_gene: TRBV4-3
j_gene: TRBJ1-2
CDR3aa: CASSQDSPLPANYGYTF
CDR3nt: TGCGCCAGCAGCCAAGATTCCCCGCTCCCGGCTAACTATGGCTACACCTTC

abundance: NA
d_gene: NA
v_gene: TRBV4-3
j_gene: TRBJ2-5
CDR3aa: CASSQDPARALQETQYF
CDR3nt: TGCGCCAGCAGCCAAGATCCAGCGAGGGCCCTACAAGAGACCCAGTACTTC